This TCR beta chain was observed in a study of T-cell memory formation after mild COVID-19. Study-wide results and limits: CD8+ contracting clones occupied EMRA, while CD4+ ones occupied mainly CM and EM.

Using its own MiXCR run on the 5' RACE reads, TCRdb lists one record per CDR3 protein. The profile shows some 15,000 distinct CDR3 sequences, approximately 19% of them singletons. This clonotype is labeled as medium-sized. Its antigen remains unknown. Trimming shortened V by 3 bases and J by 2 bases, and 17 bases separated the two germline ends. There are 16 residues in the CDR3. The TCR comes from an adult woman who had mild COVID-19 (a few samples of this study predate the infection). Cell type and time point are not known. Material: PBMCs or a T cell subset sorted from them (not recorded which). V is TRBV12-3 or TRBV12-4 and J is TRBJ2-7; D might be TRBD2 (5 bases). In DNA form, the CDR3 reads TGTGCCAGCAGTTTTAGTGGGGAGATGATTCCCTACGAGCAGTACTTC. Protein: CASSFSGEMIPYEQYF.